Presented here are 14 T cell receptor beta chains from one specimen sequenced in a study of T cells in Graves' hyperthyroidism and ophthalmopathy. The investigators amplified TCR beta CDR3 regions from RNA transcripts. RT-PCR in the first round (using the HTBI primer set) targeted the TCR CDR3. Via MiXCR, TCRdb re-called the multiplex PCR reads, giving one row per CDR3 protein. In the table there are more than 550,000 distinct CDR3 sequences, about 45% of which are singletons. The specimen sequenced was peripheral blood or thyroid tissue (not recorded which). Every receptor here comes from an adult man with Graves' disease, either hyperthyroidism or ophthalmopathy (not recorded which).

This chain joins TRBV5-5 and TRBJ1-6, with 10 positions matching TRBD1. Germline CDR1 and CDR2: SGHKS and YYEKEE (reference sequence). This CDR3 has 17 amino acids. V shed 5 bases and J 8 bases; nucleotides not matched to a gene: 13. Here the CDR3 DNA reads TGTGCCAGCAGTTCCGGGACAGGGGAGTGGGCGGATTCACCCCTCCACTTT. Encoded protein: CASSSGTGEWADSPLHF.

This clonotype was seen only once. The CDR3 reads CASSKTDSGGPQETQYF. CDR3 coding DNA: TGTGCCAGCAGCAAAACAGATAGCGGGGGGCCTCAAGAGACCCAGTACTTC. The chain employs TRBV7-9 and TRBJ2-5, with 10 bases fitting TRBD2. In germline, CDR1 is SEHNR, CDR2 FQNEAQ (reference sequence). The ends lost 5 bases at V and 2 bases at J; junction bases unmatched: 11. This CDR3 is 17 amino acids long.

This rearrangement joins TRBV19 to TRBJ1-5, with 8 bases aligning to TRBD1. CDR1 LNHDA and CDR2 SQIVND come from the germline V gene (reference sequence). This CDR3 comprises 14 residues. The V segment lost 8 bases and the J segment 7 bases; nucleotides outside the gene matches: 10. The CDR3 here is CASDPGGGEQPQHF. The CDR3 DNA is TGTGCCAGTGATCCAGGGGGCGGAGAGCAGCCCCAGCATTTT.

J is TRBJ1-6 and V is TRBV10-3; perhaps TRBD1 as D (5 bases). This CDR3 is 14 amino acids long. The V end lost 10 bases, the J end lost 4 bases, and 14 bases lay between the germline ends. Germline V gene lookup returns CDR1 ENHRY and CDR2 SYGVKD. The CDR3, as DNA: TGTGCCAGCACCTTGGGGGGATATAATTCACCCCTCCACTTT. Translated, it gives CASTLGGYNSPLHF.

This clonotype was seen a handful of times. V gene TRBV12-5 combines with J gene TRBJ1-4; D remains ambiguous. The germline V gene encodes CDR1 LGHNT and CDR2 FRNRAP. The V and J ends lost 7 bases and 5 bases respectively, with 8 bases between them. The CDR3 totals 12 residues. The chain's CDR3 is CASAGSNEKLFF. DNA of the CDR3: TGTGCTAGTGCGGGGTCGAATGAAAAACTGTTTTTT.

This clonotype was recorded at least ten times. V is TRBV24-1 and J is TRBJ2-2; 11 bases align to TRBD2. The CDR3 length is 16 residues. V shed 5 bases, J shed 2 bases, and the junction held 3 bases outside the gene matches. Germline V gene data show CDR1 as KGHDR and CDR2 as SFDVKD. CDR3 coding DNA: TGTGCCACCAGTGCCACTAGCGGGGGTAACACCGGGGAGCTGTTTTTT. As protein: CATSATSGGNTGELFF.

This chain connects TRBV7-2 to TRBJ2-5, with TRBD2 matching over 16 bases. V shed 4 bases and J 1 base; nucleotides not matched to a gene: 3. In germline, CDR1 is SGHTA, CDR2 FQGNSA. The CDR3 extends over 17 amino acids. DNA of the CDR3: TGTGCCAGCAGCTCGGGACTAGCGGGGGGGCCCCAAGAGACCCAGTACTTC. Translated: CASSSGLAGGPQETQYF.

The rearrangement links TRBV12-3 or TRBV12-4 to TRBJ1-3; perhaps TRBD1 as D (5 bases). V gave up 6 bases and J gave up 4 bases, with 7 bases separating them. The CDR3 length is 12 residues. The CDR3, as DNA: TGTGCCAGCAGACGACAGGGAAACACCATATATTTT. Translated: CASRRQGNTIYF.

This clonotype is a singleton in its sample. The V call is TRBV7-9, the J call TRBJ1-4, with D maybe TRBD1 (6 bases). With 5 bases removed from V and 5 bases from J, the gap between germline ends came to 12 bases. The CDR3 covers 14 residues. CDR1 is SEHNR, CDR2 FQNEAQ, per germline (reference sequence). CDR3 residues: CASSEQGGNEKLFF. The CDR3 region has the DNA TGTGCCAGCAGCGAACAGGGTGGGAATGAAAAACTGTTTTTT.

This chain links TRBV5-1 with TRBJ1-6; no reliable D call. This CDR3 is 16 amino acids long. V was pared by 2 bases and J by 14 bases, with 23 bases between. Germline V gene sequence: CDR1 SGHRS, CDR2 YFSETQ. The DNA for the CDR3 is TGCGCCAGCAGCTTCAATGGGCAGGCGGCCGAGGGAGCCCTCCACTTT. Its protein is CASSFNGQAAEGALHF.

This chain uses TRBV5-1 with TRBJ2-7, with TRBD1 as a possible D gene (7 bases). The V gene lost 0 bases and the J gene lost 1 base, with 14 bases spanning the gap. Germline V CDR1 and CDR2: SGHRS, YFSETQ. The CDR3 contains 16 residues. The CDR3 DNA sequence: TGCGCCAGCAGCTTGGTGACAGGGAGCGGGTCCTACGAGCAGTACTTC. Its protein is CASSLVTGSGSYEQYF.

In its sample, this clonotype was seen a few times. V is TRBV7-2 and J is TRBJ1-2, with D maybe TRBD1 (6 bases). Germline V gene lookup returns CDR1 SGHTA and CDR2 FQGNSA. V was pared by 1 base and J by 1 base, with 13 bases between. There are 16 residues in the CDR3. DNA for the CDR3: TGTGCCAGCAGCTTAGACTCAGGGGAGGTTAACTATGGCTACACCTTC. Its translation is CASSLDSGEVNYGYTF.

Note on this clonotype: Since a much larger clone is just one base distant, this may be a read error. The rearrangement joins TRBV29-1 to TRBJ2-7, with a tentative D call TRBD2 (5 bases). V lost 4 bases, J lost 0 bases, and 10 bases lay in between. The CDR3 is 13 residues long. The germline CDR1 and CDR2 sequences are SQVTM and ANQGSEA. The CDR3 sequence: CSVVATHSYEQYF. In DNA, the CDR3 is TGCAGCGTTGTAGCGACACACTCCTACGAGCAGTACTTC.

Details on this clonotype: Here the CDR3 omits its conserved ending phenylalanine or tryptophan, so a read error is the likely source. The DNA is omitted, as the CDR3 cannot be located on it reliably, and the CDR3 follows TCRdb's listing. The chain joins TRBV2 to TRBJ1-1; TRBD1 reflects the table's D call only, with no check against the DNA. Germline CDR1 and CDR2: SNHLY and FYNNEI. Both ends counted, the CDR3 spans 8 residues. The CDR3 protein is CASSETVS.